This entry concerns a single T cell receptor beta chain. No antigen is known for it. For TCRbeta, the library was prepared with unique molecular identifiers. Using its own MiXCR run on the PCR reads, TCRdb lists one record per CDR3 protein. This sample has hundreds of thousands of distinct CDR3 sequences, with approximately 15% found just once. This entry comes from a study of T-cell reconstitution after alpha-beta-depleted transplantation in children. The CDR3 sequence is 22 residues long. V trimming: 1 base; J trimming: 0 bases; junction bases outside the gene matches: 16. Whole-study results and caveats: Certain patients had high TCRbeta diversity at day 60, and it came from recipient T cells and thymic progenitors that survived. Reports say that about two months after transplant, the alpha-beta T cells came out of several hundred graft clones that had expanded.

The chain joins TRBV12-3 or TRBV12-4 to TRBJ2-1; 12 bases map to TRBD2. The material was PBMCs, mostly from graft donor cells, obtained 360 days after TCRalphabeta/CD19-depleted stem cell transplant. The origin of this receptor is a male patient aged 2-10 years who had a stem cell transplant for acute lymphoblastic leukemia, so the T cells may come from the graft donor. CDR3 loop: CASSLDLWASGGARSSYNEQFF. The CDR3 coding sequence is TGTGCCAGCAGTTTAGACCTCTGGGCTAGCGGGGGGGCTCGTTCCTCCTACAATGAGCAGTTCTTC.